Described below is a single T cell receptor beta chain sequence and its context. Its matching antigen is unknown. V lost 5 bases to trimming and J lost 0 bases; unmatched junction nucleotides: 2. The CDR3 totals 14 residues. CDR1 is MNHEY and CDR2 is SMNVEV in the germline V gene (reference sequence). RNA transcripts yielded amplified TCR beta CDR3 regions. TCR CDR3 underwent first-round RT-PCR with the HTBI primer set. TCRdb reprocessed the multiplex PCR reads with MiXCR, giving one entry per CDR3 protein. The sample lists about 420,000 distinct CDR3 sequences; roughly an eighth were seen once. This sample is part of a study of T cells in Graves' hyperthyroidism and ophthalmopathy. Study results and caveats: Among clonotypes expanded in thyroid above 0.001, most were also found in blood.

No progression to ophthalmopathy during 18 months of follow-up defined stable disease. Fresh peripheral blood, 7.5 to 10 ml, yielded the PBMCs. The sequenced material came from blood. The sequence derives from a woman aged 18 to 35 with Graves' hyperthyroidism. The V call is TRBV27, the J call TRBJ1-1; the match to TRBD1 covers 8 bases. CDR3 nucleotide sequence: TGTGCCAGCAGTGAACAGGGGGTGAACACTGAAGCTTTCTTT. This translates into CASSEQGVNTEAFF.